This is a list of T cell receptor beta chains from one sample in a study of beta chain features in type 1 diabetes. The repertoire was sequenced with immunoSEQ multiplex PCR; TCRdb's copy has only in-frame clones and lacks some. Among some 240,000 clones, roughly 17% were seen once, and the ten largest hold more than 0.075%. The sample comprised naive CD4+ T cells from blood. All receptors derive from a man aged 30 to 45 with type 1 diabetes. The CDR3 runs from the conserved cysteine through the conserved F or W. D genes are given only for firm matches. Size is stated for part of the rows, as once, few or many counts, or as a class when the clone is expanded.

d_gene	v_gene	j_gene	abundance	CDR3nt	CDR3aa
-	TRBV18	TRBJ2-1	-	TGTGCCAGCTCACCATACGGGATGGAGGGTGAGCAGTTCTTC	CASSPYGMEGEQFF
TRBD2	TRBV25-1	TRBJ2-3	-	TGTGCCAGCAGTGAATCCGGGACTAGCGTCCCAGATACGCAGTATTTT	CASSESGTSVPDTQYF
TRBD1	TRBV29-1	TRBJ1-1	few	TGCAGCGTTGAAGGCAGGGGGCCGGCTGAAGCTTTCTTT	CSVEGRGPAEAFF
-	TRBV2	TRBJ2-7	few	TGTGCCAGCATGTGGGGGCTTACGGGCGAGCAGTACTTC	CASMWGLTGEQYF
TRBD1	TRBV18	TRBJ2-7	few	TGTGCCAGCCAGGGGGACTCCTACGAGCAGTACTTC	CASQGDSYEQYF
-	TRBV18	TRBJ2-7	-	TGTGCCAGCTCTCAGGGGACCTACGAGCAGTACTTC	CASSQGTYEQYF
TRBD2	TRBV7-9	TRBJ2-2	-	TGTGCCAGCAGCTCCCCGCTAGCGGGAGGGACCGGGGAGCTGTTTTTT	CASSSPLAGGTGELFF
-	TRBV29-1	TRBJ2-3	few	TGCAGCGCCGCTCCCCCGGGGGATACGCAGTATTTT	CSAAPPGDTQYF
TRBD1	TRBV4-1	TRBJ2-5	-	TGCGCCAGCAGCCAAATGGCACAGGGGTATCGGGAGACCCAGTACTTC	CASSQMAQGYRETQYF
-	TRBV29-1	TRBJ1-5	few	TGCAGCGTTGGGGTCGATGGGGCAGGACAGCCCCAGCATTTT	CSVGVDGAGQPQHF
-	TRBV5-4	TRBJ2-1	-	TGTGCCAGCAGCCCCTTTGGCGGAAACTCCTACAATGAGCAGTTCTTC	CASSPFGGNSYNEQFF
TRBD2	TRBV28	TRBJ2-5	few	TGTGCCAGCAGCTCTCCACTAGCGGTACAAGAGACCCAGTACTTC	CASSSPLAVQETQYF
-	TRBV7-3	TRBJ2-5	-	TGTGCCAGCAGCTCCGGAACAGGGAGTGAGGAGACCCAGTACTTC	CASSSGTGSEETQYF
-	TRBV10-3	TRBJ2-3	few	TGTGCCATCGCTAGCACAGATACGCAGTATTTT	CAIASTDTQYF
-	TRBV5-4	TRBJ2-6	few	TGTGCCAGCAGCTTGGGACAGCCCTCTGGGGCCAACGTCCTGACTTTC	CASSLGQPSGANVLTF
-	TRBV7-2	TRBJ2-6	-	TGTGCCAGCAGCTTAGGCCCTGGACTTGGGGCCAACGTCCTGACTTTC	CASSLGPGLGANVLTF
-	TRBV30	TRBJ2-3	few	TGTGCCTGGAGCCTCAGTATAGATACGCAGTATTTT	CAWSLSIDTQYF
TRBD2	TRBV5-1	TRBJ2-3	few	TGCGCCAGCAACCCGGGAGGGGCAGATACGCAGTATTTT	CASNPGGADTQYF
-	TRBV29-1	TRBJ2-7	few	TGCAGCGTTGGGGGGCTTCTGGTTAACGAGCAGTACTTC	CSVGGLLVNEQYF
TRBD1	TRBV29-1	TRBJ2-6	few	TGCAGCGTTAAGACAGGGTCTGGGGCCAACGTCCTGACTTTC	CSVKTGSGANVLTF
-	TRBV9	TRBJ2-1	-	TGTGCCAGCAGCGTAATAAGCTCCTACAATGAGCAGTTCTTC	CASSVISSYNEQFF
-	TRBV9	TRBJ2-3	-	TGTGCCAGCAGCGTAGGGCTAGTCGGATTGACAGATACGCAGTATTTT	CASSVGLVGLTDTQYF
TRBD1	TRBV4-1	TRBJ1-5	few	TGCGCCAGCAGCCCAGGGACAGGGGAGTTGGTCAATCAGCCCCAGCATTTT	CASSPGTGELVNQPQHF
-	TRBV19	TRBJ2-7	few	TGTGCCAGTAGTACCCATGGCAGCTCCTACGAGCAGTACTTC	CASSTHGSSYEQYF
TRBD1	TRBV28	TRBJ2-3	few	TGTGCCAGCAGTCGTCCCGGGACAGGGGTAGATACGCAGTATTTT	CASSRPGTGVDTQYF
TRBD2	TRBV7-9	TRBJ2-5	few	TGTGCCAGCAGCATCGGGACTAGCGGAGAGACCCAGTACTTC	CASSIGTSGETQYF
-	TRBV5-6	TRBJ2-5	few	TGTGCCAGCAGCACCGGACGGGAGGAGACCCAGTACTTC	CASSTGREETQYF
-	TRBV30	TRBJ1-2	-	TGTGCCTGGAGTGTACGGCAGGGGCTAGACTATGGCTACACCTTC	CAWSVRQGLDYGYTF
TRBD1	TRBV5-6	TRBJ2-1	few	TGTGCCAGCAGCCCCTGGACAGGGGGCCAGAGATACACCTACAATGAGCAGTTCTTC	CASSPWTGGQRYTYNEQFF
-	TRBV9	TRBJ2-3	-	TGTGCCAGCAGCGTAGCGAAGGTCGGGACAGATACGCAGTATTTT	CASSVAKVGTDTQYF
-	TRBV5-6	TRBJ2-7	-	TGTGCCAGCAGCTACGGGACAATCCCTTACGAGCAGTACTTC	CASSYGTIPYEQYF
TRBD2	TRBV4-1	TRBJ2-7	-	TGCGCCAGCAGCTCCGGACTAGCGGGAGTCCGAGAGCAGTACTTC	CASSSGLAGVREQYF
-	TRBV7-7	TRBJ2-5	few	TGTGCCAGCGCCGGCTCTCAGTCGGAGACCCAGTACTTC	CASAGSQSETQYF
-	TRBV5-6	TRBJ2-1	-	TGTGCCAGCAGCTTGGTGGACCGTTACAATGAGCAGTTCTTC	CASSLVDRYNEQFF
-	TRBV30	TRBJ2-1	few	TGTGCCTGGGGTGGACGTACCAACAATGAGCAGTTCTTC	CAWGGRTNNEQFF
-	TRBV23-1	TRBJ2-2	-	TGCGCCAGCAGCCCATCAAAAATAGGACAGCATGTCGTTTGGTGGCTGTTTTTT	CASSPSKIGQHVVWWLFF
-	TRBV25-1	TRBJ2-3	few	TGTGCCAGCAGTGACCGCCACACAGATACGCAGTATTTT	CASSDRHTDTQYF
TRBD1	TRBV14	TRBJ2-5	-	TGTGCCAGCAGCCCCGGGACAGGGGGCCAAGAGACCCAGTACTTC	CASSPGTGGQETQYF
TRBD2	TRBV30	TRBJ2-3	few	TGTGCCTGGAAAGCGGGAGGGCCGGATACGCAGTATTTT	CAWKAGGPDTQYF
-	TRBV14	TRBJ2-7	few	TGTGCCAGCAGCCAAGCCTCCGTCTACGAGCAGTACTTC	CASSQASVYEQYF
-	TRBV9	TRBJ2-5	few	TGTGCCAGCAGCGTAAGGCTAGGTGAGACCCAGTACTTC	CASSVRLGETQYF
-	TRBV7-2	TRBJ2-5	-	TGTGCCAGCAGCTTAGTTCAGCAAGAGACCCAGTACTTC	CASSLVQQETQYF